This section outlines one T cell receptor (beta chain) sequence together with its context. At the DNA level, this CDR3 is encoded by other sequences in the same sample as well. This entry is derived from a study of blood T cell repertoires in COVID-19. Assay: immunoSEQ multiplex PCR; the TCRdb copy retains only in-frame clones and omits some. The sample lists about 250,000 clones, 75% to 90% occurring once. Germline V gene data show CDR1 as MNHEY and CDR2 as SMNVEV (reference sequence). The V end lost 6 bases, the J end lost 5 bases, and 8 bases lay between the germline ends. This CDR3 comprises 12 residues.

J is TRBJ1-5 and V is TRBV27, with D unresolved. This receptor was obtained from a man aged 40-49 years with acute or convalescent COVID-19. The sequencing input was peripheral blood. CDR3 DNA: TGTGCCAGCAGCTTCCCAGATCAGCCCCAGCATTTT. Residues: CASSFPDQPQHF.